This T cell receptor (beta chain) was recorded in a study of blood T cell repertoires in COVID-19. About the study: COVID-19 samples, acute and convalescent, were from the United States, Italy and Spain. Nucleic acid was either cDNA or gDNA, and it came from T cells, B-cell-depleted T cells, or PBMCs.

Original handling: By means of reference gene primer amplification, nucleated cell counts were estimated. This table comes from immunoSEQ multiplex PCR, and its TCRdb copy is limited to in-frame clones, with some not included. V and J calls and clone size are those listed in that table; D and trimming were worked out from the DNA. The sample consists of about 220,000 clones, around 90% of them appearing once. In germline, CDR1 is SGHDT, CDR2 YYEEEE. The CDR3 loop spans 14 amino acids. Deletions cut 5 bases from V and 0 bases from J, with 11 bases between. Sequencing used PBMCs or T cells enriched from blood (not recorded which). The TCR comes from a woman aged 25 to 39 who had recovered from COVID-19. This rearrangement joins TRBV5-6 to TRBJ1-1; the D is unclear. The CDR3 DNA reads as TGTGCCAGCAGTCCACGGGTTGTGAACACTGAAGCTTTCTTT. Amino acid sequence: CASSPRVVNTEAFF.